This is a list of T cell receptor beta chains from one sample in a study of blood T cell repertoires in COVID-19. Some clones are missing from TCRdb's copy, which holds only in-frame ones; the method was immunoSEQ multiplex PCR. The sample includes some 80,000 clones, around 90% of them seen just once. Material: peripheral blood. Source of these receptors: a human donor in a cohort sampled during active COVID-19. Both conserved end residues are part of each CDR3. D genes are given only for firm matches. The listing skips clone size in some rows; elsewhere it reads once, few, many or a size class.

D gene: TRBD1
CDR3 length: 16
V gene: TRBV15
clone size: .
J gene: TRBJ2-7
CDR3 protein: CATSRGGGTGDGEQYF
CDR3 DNA: TGTGCCACCAGCCGCGGCGGCGGGACAGGGGATGGGGAGCAGTACTTC

D gene: TRBD2
CDR3 length: 14
V gene: TRBV28
clone size: .
J gene: TRBJ2-7
CDR3 protein: CASSLLAGVYEQYF
CDR3 DNA: TGTGCCAGCAGTTTGTTAGCGGGAGTCTACGAGCAGTACTTC

D gene: .
CDR3 length: 16
V gene: TRBV5-5
clone size: .
J gene: TRBJ2-5
CDR3 protein: CASSPPWGGHQETQYF
CDR3 DNA: TGTGCCAGCAGCCCCCCTTGGGGGGGCCACCAAGAGACCCAGTACTTC

D gene: TRBD2
CDR3 length: 15
V gene: TRBV6-2/TRBV6-3
clone size: .
J gene: TRBJ2-3
CDR3 protein: CASSRPSGGRHTQYF
CDR3 DNA: TGTGCCAGCAGCCGTCCTAGCGGGGGGAGACATACGCAGTATTTT

D gene: TRBD1
CDR3 length: 15
V gene: TRBV7-2
clone size: .
J gene: TRBJ1-5
CDR3 protein: CASSSGQGKGQPQHF
CDR3 DNA: TGTGCCAGCAGCTCGGGACAGGGGAAAGGTCAGCCCCAGCATTTT

D gene: TRBD2
CDR3 length: 16
V gene: TRBV13
clone size: .
J gene: TRBJ2-7
CDR3 protein: CASTVRTGGGIDEQYF
CDR3 DNA: TGTGCCAGCACGGTCCGGACGGGAGGGGGTATCGACGAGCAGTACTTC

D gene: TRBD1
CDR3 length: 15
V gene: TRBV5-8
clone size: .
J gene: TRBJ2-3
CDR3 protein: CASSLYLTGTDTQYF
CDR3 DNA: TGTGCCAGCAGCTTGTACCTGACAGGGACAGATACGCAGTATTTT

D gene: .
CDR3 length: 14
V gene: TRBV7-9
clone size: .
J gene: TRBJ1-1
CDR3 protein: CASSSTDRNTEAFF
CDR3 DNA: TGTGCCAGCAGCTCAACCGACAGGAACACTGAAGCTTTCTTT

D gene: TRBD1
CDR3 length: 14
V gene: TRBV2
clone size: few
J gene: TRBJ2-7
CDR3 protein: CASRGTQGAGEQYF
CDR3 DNA: TGTGCCAGCAGAGGAACCCAGGGGGCGGGCGAGCAGTACTTC

D gene: .
CDR3 length: 15
V gene: TRBV5-1
clone size: .
J gene: TRBJ2-5
CDR3 protein: CASSPGREGQETQYF
CDR3 DNA: TGCGCCAGCAGCCCGGGCCGGGAAGGACAAGAGACCCAGTACTTC

D gene: .
CDR3 length: 16
V gene: TRBV7-9
clone size: .
J gene: TRBJ2-2
CDR3 protein: CASSPRLGQNTGELFF
CDR3 DNA: TGTGCCAGCAGCCCTCGCTTAGGACAGAACACCGGGGAGCTGTTTTTT

D gene: .
CDR3 length: 15
V gene: TRBV5-5
clone size: .
J gene: TRBJ1-5
CDR3 protein: CASSHYGQKNQPQHF
CDR3 DNA: TGTGCCAGCAGCCACTACGGACAGAAAAATCAGCCCCAGCATTTT

D gene: .
CDR3 length: 12
V gene: TRBV19
clone size: .
J gene: TRBJ1-1
CDR3 protein: CASSIGSTEAFF
CDR3 DNA: TGTGCCAGTAGTATCGGGAGCACTGAAGCTTTCTTT

D gene: .
CDR3 length: 13
V gene: TRBV28
clone size: .
J gene: TRBJ1-2
CDR3 protein: CASRLRGLYGYTF
CDR3 DNA: TGTGCCAGCAGATTGCGGGGGCTTTATGGCTACACCTTC

D gene: .
CDR3 length: 19
V gene: TRBV11-2
clone size: .
J gene: TRBJ1-1
CDR3 protein: CASSLDAEGAGSQNTEAFF
CDR3 DNA: TGTGCCAGCAGCTTAGACGCGGAGGGCGCAGGGAGTCAAAACACTGAAGCTTTCTTT

D gene: .
CDR3 length: 17
V gene: TRBV3-1/TRBV3-2
clone size: once
J gene: TRBJ2-3
CDR3 protein: CASSQDSVTKTTDTQYF
CDR3 DNA: TGTGCCAGCAGCCAAGATAGTGTGACTAAGACCACAGATACGCAGTATTTT

D gene: TRBD2
CDR3 length: 16
V gene: TRBV7-8
clone size: .
J gene: TRBJ2-1
CDR3 protein: CASSLVGTSGYNEQFF
CDR3 DNA: TGTGCCAGCAGCTTAGTCGGGACTAGCGGTTACAATGAGCAGTTCTTC

D gene: .
CDR3 length: 14
V gene: TRBV2
clone size: .
J gene: TRBJ2-7
CDR3 protein: CAKKWVAASYEQYF
CDR3 DNA: TGTGCCAAGAAGTGGGTAGCGGCGTCCTACGAGCAGTACTTC

D gene: .
CDR3 length: 14
V gene: TRBV28
clone size: .
J gene: TRBJ1-5
CDR3 protein: CATKAGVSNQPQHF
CDR3 DNA: TGTGCCACAAAAGCGGGGGTAAGCAATCAGCCCCAGCATTTT

D gene: .
CDR3 length: 12
V gene: TRBV18
clone size: .
J gene: TRBJ2-1
CDR3 protein: CASSPSGYEQFF
CDR3 DNA: TGTGCCAGCTCACCATCCGGGTATGAGCAGTTCTTC

D gene: .
CDR3 length: 16
V gene: TRBV6-5
clone size: .
J gene: TRBJ2-7
CDR3 protein: CASSYSLGGGSYEQYF
CDR3 DNA: TGTGCCAGCAGTTACTCACTAGGAGGCGGATCCTACGAGCAGTACTTC

D gene: TRBD1
CDR3 length: 16
V gene: TRBV5-1
clone size: .
J gene: TRBJ1-4
CDR3 protein: CASSLGRDREDEKLFF
CDR3 DNA: TGCGCCAGCAGCTTGGGTAGGGACAGGGAGGATGAAAAACTGTTTTTT

D gene: TRBD1
CDR3 length: 16
V gene: TRBV6-2/TRBV6-3
clone size: medium-sized
J gene: TRBJ2-5
CDR3 protein: CASSYSGGAWQETQYF
CDR3 DNA: TGTGCCAGCAGTTACTCAGGGGGCGCATGGCAAGAGACCCAGTACTTC

D gene: TRBD2
CDR3 length: 16
V gene: TRBV7-9
clone size: few
J gene: TRBJ2-7
CDR3 protein: CASSPGLAGGLYEQYF
CDR3 DNA: TGTGCCAGCAGCCCCGGACTAGCGGGAGGCCTATACGAGCAGTACTTC

D gene: .
CDR3 length: 14
V gene: TRBV7-9
clone size: .
J gene: TRBJ2-7
CDR3 protein: CASSSDRRIYEQYF
CDR3 DNA: TGTGCCAGCAGCTCTGATAGGAGAATCTACGAGCAGTACTTC

D gene: .
CDR3 length: 16
V gene: TRBV18
clone size: .
J gene: TRBJ2-6
CDR3 protein: CASSREGPSGANVLTF
CDR3 DNA: TGTGCCAGCTCACGCGAGGGCCCTTCCGGGGCCAACGTCCTGACTTTC

D gene: TRBD1
CDR3 length: 14
V gene: TRBV6-6
clone size: .
J gene: TRBJ1-2
CDR3 protein: CASSFPGTAYGYTF
CDR3 DNA: TGTGCCAGCAGTTTCCCAGGGACAGCCTATGGCTACACCTTC

D gene: .
CDR3 length: 16
V gene: TRBV5-1
clone size: once
J gene: TRBJ2-7
CDR3 protein: CASSAMGGRGGYEQYF
CDR3 DNA: TGCGCCAGCAGCGCGATGGGGGGGCGGGGAGGCTACGAGCAGTACTTC

D gene: .
CDR3 length: 14
V gene: TRBV19
clone size: .
J gene: TRBJ2-7
CDR3 protein: CASSSLDKFYEQYF
CDR3 DNA: TGTGCCAGTAGTTCCCTCGACAAATTCTACGAGCAGTACTTC

D gene: TRBD1
CDR3 length: 16
V gene: TRBV7-9
clone size: .
J gene: TRBJ2-5
CDR3 protein: CASSPGWTGDQETQYF
CDR3 DNA: TGTGCCAGCAGCCCTGGGTGGACAGGGGACCAAGAGACCCAGTACTTC

D gene: .
CDR3 length: 16
V gene: TRBV4-3
clone size: .
J gene: TRBJ1-2
CDR3 protein: CASSQDSAGMRYGYTF
CDR3 DNA: TGCGCCAGCAGCCAAGATTCCGCAGGGATGAGGTATGGCTACACCTTC

D gene: .
CDR3 length: 13
V gene: TRBV12-3/TRBV12-4
clone size: .
J gene: TRBJ1-2
CDR3 protein: CASRPREKDGYTF
CDR3 DNA: TGTGCCAGCAGGCCGAGAGAAAAAGATGGCTACACCTTC

D gene: .
CDR3 length: 17
V gene: TRBV28
clone size: .
J gene: TRBJ2-1
CDR3 protein: CASSLRLGSLAYNEQFF
CDR3 DNA: TGTGCCAGCAGTTTAAGACTAGGCTCTCTCGCCTACAATGAGCAGTTCTTC

D gene: .
CDR3 length: 15
V gene: TRBV6-5
clone size: few
J gene: TRBJ2-7
CDR3 protein: CASSSPFTRGREQYF
CDR3 DNA: TGTGCCAGCAGTTCCCCGTTTACGCGGGGGCGCGAGCAGTACTTC

D gene: .
CDR3 length: 15
V gene: TRBV3-1/TRBV3-2
clone size: .
J gene: TRBJ1-1
CDR3 protein: CASSQDRGLNTEAFF
CDR3 DNA: TGTGCCAGCAGCCAGGACCGGGGACTAAACACTGAAGCTTTCTTT

D gene: TRBD1
CDR3 length: 16
V gene: TRBV9
clone size: once
J gene: TRBJ2-5
CDR3 protein: CASSPPGGTGVETQYF
CDR3 DNA: TGTGCCAGCAGCCCTCCGGGCGGGACAGGGGTGGAGACCCAGTACTTC

D gene: TRBD1
CDR3 length: 15
V gene: TRBV13
clone size: .
J gene: TRBJ1-5
CDR3 protein: CASSRTSDRYEPQHF
CDR3 DNA: TGTGCCAGCAGTCGCACCTCGGACAGGTATGAGCCCCAGCATTTT

D gene: .
CDR3 length: 14
V gene: TRBV28
clone size: .
J gene: TRBJ2-7
CDR3 protein: CASSSSGGTFEQYF
CDR3 DNA: TGTGCCAGCAGTTCCTCTGGCGGGACCTTCGAGCAGTACTTC

D gene: TRBD1
CDR3 length: 16
V gene: TRBV5-1
clone size: once
J gene: TRBJ2-5
CDR3 protein: CASSTQTGTGSETQYF
CDR3 DNA: TGCGCCAGCAGCACTCAGACTGGGACAGGGAGCGAGACCCAGTACTTC

D gene: .
CDR3 length: 13
V gene: TRBV5-4
clone size: .
J gene: TRBJ2-5
CDR3 protein: CASSLVREETQYF
CDR3 DNA: TGTGCCAGCAGCTTGGTCCGAGAAGAGACCCAGTACTTC

D gene: TRBD1
CDR3 length: 12
V gene: TRBV29-1
clone size: once
J gene: TRBJ2-5
CDR3 protein: CSAITGAETQYF
CDR3 DNA: TGCAGCGCGATTACAGGGGCAGAGACCCAGTACTTC

D gene: TRBD1
CDR3 length: 13
V gene: TRBV10-1
clone size: .
J gene: TRBJ2-2
CDR3 protein: CASRDHRGGELFF
CDR3 DNA: TGCGCCAGCAGGGACCACAGGGGCGGGGAGCTGTTTTTT

D gene: TRBD1
CDR3 length: 14
V gene: TRBV18
clone size: once
J gene: TRBJ2-7
CDR3 protein: CASSLAGQGYEQYF
CDR3 DNA: TGTGCCAGCTCACTCGCGGGACAGGGGTACGAGCAGTACTTC

D gene: .
CDR3 length: 15
V gene: TRBV7-8
clone size: .
J gene: TRBJ2-7
CDR3 protein: CASSLGQSPSYEQYF
CDR3 DNA: TGTGCCAGCAGCTTAGGACAGTCTCCCTCCTACGAGCAGTACTTC

D gene: TRBD2
CDR3 length: 16
V gene: TRBV10-3
clone size: .
J gene: TRBJ2-7
CDR3 protein: CAISAASGLAMDEQYF
CDR3 DNA: TGTGCCATCAGTGCAGCTAGCGGGCTTGCGATGGACGAGCAGTACTTC

D gene: TRBD1
CDR3 length: 12
V gene: TRBV18
clone size: .
J gene: TRBJ1-1
CDR3 protein: CASSPRDSEAFF
CDR3 DNA: TGTGCCAGCTCACCACGGGACAGTGAAGCTTTCTTT